This note documents a single TCR beta chain sequence. The CDR3 contains 16 residues. Generated by immunoSEQ multiplex PCR, the TCRdb table keeps only in-frame clones and is missing some. Of 81,000 or so clones in the sample, about 85% were seen once. This sample is drawn from a study of blood T cell repertoires in COVID-19. What was sequenced was peripheral blood. The sequence derives from a woman in her 70s with active or convalescent COVID-19. The chain has TRBV1 and TRBJ2-1; the D call TRBD2 from the table was never checked on the DNA. TRBV1 is given as a pseudogene. The DNA for the CDR3 is TGCACCAGCAGCCAAGAGAATAGCGGGGGGGCCGGTGAGCAGTTCTTC. Protein product: CTSSQENSGGAGEQFF.